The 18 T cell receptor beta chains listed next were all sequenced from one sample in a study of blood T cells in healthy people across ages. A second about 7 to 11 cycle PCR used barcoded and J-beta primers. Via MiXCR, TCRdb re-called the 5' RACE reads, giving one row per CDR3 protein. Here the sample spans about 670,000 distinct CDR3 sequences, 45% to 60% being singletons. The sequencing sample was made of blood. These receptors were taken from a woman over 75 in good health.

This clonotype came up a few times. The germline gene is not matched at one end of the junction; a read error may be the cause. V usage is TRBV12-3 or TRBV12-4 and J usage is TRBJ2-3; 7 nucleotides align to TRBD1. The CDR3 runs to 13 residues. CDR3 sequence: CASSRTGPDAQYF. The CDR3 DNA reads TGTGCCAGCTCCAGGACAGGCCCAGATGCGCAGTATTTT.

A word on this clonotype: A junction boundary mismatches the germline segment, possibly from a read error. The CDR3 sequence is CASSDSSLSYEQYF. CDR3 sequence (DNA): TGTGCCAGCAGTGACTCGTCTCTCTCCTACGAGCAGTACTTC. The chain links TRBV6-5 to TRBJ2-7, with D unclear. Per germline, CDR1 MNHEY and CDR2 SVGAGI. CDR3 size: 14 residues.

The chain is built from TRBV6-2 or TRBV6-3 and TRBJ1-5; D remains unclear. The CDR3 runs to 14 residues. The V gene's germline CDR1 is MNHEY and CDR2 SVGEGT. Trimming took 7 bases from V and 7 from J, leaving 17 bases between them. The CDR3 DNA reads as TGTGCCAGCACTTGGACGGGGTTTGGACAGCCCCAGCATTTT. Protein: CASTWTGFGQPQHF.

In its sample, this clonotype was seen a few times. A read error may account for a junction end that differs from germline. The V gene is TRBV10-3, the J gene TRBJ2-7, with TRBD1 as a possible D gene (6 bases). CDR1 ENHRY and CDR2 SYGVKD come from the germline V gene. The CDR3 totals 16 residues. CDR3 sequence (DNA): TGTGCCGTCAGTGACCCAGACCGAACAGGGACCTACGAGCAGTACTTC. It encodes CAVSDPDRTGTYEQYF.

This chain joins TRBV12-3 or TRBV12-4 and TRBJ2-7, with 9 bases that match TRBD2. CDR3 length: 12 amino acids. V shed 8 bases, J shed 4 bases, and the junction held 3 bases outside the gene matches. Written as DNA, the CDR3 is TGTGCCAGCGGGCTAGCGGGATACGAGCAGTACTTC. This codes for CASGLAGYEQYF.

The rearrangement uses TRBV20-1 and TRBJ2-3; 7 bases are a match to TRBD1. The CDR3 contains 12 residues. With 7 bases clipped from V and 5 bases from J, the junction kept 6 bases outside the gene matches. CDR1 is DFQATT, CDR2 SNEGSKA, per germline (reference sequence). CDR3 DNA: TGCAGTGGGTCAGGGGGTATAGATACGCAGTATTTT. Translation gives CSGSGGIDTQYF.

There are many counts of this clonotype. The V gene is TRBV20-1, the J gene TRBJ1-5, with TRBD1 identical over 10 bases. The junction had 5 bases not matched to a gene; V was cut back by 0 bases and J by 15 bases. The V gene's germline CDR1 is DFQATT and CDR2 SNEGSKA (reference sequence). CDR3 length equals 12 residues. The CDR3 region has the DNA TGCAGTGCTAGAGAGACAGGGGGCCAGGGGCATTTT. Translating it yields CSARETGGQGHF.

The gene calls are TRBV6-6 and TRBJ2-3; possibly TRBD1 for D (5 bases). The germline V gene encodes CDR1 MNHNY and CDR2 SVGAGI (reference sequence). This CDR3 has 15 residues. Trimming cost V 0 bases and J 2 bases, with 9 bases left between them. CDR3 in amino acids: CASSYSRGFTDTQYF. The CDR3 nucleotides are TGTGCCAGCAGTTACTCAAGGGGTTTCACAGATACGCAGTATTTT.

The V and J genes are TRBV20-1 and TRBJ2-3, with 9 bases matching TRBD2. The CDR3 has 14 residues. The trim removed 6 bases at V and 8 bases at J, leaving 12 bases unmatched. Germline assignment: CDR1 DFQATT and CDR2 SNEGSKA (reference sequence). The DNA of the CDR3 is TGCAGTGCCAAGATACCTAGCGGGGATGGTACGCAGTATTTT. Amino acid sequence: CSAKIPSGDGTQYF.

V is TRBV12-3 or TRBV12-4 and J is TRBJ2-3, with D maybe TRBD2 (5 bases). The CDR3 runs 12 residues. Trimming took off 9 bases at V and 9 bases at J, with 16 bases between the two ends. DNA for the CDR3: TGTGCCAGTCTACAATGGAGCGGCACGCAGTATTTT. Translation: CASLQWSGTQYF.

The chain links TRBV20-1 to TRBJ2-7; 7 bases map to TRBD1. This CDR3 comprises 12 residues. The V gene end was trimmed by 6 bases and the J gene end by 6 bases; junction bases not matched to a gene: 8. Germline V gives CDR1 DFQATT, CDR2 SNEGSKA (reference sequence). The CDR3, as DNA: TGCAGTGCCCGACAGGGTCAGGGCGAGCAGTACTTC. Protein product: CSARQGQGEQYF.

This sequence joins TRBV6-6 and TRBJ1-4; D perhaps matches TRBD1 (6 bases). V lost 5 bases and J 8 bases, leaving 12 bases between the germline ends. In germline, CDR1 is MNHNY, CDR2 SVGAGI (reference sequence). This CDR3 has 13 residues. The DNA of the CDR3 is TGTGCCAGCAGTGCTACGGGGGCGGAAAAACTGTTTTTT. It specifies CASSATGAEKLFF.

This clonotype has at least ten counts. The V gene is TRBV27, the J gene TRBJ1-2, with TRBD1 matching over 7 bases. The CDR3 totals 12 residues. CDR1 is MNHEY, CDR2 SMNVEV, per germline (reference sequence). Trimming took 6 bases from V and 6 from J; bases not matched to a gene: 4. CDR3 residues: CASRQGHNGYTF. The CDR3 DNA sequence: TGTGCCAGCAGACAGGGGCACAATGGCTACACCTTC.

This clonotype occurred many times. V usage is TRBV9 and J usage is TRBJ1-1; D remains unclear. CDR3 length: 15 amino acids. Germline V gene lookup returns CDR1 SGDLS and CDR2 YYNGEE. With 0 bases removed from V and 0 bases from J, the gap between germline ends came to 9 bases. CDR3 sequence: CASSVASTMNTEAFF. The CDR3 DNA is TGTGCCAGCAGCGTAGCTTCAACTATGAACACTGAAGCTTTCTTT.

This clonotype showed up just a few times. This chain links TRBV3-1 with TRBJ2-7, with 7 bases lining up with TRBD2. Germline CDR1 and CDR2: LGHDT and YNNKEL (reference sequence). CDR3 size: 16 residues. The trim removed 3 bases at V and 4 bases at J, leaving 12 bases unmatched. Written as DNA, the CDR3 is TGTGCCAGCAGCCACCTATTGACTAGCAGGAGGTACGAGCAGTACTTC. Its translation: CASSHLLTSRRYEQYF.

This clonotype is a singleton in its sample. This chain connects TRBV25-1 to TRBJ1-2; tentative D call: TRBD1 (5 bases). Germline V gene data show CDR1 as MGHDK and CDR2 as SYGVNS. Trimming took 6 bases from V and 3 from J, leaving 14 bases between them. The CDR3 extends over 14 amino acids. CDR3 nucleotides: TGTGCCAGCAGAAGGGACGTAGGAGACTATGGCTACACCTTC. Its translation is CASRRDVGDYGYTF.

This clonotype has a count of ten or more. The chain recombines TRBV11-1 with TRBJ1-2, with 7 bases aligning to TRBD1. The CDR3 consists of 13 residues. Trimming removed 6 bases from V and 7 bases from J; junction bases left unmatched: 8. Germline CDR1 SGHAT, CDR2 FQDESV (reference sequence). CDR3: CASRPDRDGGYTF. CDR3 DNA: TGTGCCAGCAGACCCGACAGGGACGGTGGCTACACCTTC.

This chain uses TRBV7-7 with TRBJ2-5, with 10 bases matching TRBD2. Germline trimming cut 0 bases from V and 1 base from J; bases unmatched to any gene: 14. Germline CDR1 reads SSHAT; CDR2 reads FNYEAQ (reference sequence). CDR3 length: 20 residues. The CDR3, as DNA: TGTGCCAGCAGCTTAGCGCTAACACTAAGGACTAGCGGAATCCAAGAGACCCAGTACTTC. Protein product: CASSLALTLRTSGIQETQYF. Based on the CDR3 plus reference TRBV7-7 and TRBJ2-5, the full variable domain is GAGVSQSPRYKVTKRGQDVTLRCDPISSHATLYWYQQALGQGPEFLTYFNYEAQPDKSGLPSDRFSAERPEGSISTLTIQRTEQRDSAMYRCASSLALTLRTSGIQETQYFGPGTRLLVL.